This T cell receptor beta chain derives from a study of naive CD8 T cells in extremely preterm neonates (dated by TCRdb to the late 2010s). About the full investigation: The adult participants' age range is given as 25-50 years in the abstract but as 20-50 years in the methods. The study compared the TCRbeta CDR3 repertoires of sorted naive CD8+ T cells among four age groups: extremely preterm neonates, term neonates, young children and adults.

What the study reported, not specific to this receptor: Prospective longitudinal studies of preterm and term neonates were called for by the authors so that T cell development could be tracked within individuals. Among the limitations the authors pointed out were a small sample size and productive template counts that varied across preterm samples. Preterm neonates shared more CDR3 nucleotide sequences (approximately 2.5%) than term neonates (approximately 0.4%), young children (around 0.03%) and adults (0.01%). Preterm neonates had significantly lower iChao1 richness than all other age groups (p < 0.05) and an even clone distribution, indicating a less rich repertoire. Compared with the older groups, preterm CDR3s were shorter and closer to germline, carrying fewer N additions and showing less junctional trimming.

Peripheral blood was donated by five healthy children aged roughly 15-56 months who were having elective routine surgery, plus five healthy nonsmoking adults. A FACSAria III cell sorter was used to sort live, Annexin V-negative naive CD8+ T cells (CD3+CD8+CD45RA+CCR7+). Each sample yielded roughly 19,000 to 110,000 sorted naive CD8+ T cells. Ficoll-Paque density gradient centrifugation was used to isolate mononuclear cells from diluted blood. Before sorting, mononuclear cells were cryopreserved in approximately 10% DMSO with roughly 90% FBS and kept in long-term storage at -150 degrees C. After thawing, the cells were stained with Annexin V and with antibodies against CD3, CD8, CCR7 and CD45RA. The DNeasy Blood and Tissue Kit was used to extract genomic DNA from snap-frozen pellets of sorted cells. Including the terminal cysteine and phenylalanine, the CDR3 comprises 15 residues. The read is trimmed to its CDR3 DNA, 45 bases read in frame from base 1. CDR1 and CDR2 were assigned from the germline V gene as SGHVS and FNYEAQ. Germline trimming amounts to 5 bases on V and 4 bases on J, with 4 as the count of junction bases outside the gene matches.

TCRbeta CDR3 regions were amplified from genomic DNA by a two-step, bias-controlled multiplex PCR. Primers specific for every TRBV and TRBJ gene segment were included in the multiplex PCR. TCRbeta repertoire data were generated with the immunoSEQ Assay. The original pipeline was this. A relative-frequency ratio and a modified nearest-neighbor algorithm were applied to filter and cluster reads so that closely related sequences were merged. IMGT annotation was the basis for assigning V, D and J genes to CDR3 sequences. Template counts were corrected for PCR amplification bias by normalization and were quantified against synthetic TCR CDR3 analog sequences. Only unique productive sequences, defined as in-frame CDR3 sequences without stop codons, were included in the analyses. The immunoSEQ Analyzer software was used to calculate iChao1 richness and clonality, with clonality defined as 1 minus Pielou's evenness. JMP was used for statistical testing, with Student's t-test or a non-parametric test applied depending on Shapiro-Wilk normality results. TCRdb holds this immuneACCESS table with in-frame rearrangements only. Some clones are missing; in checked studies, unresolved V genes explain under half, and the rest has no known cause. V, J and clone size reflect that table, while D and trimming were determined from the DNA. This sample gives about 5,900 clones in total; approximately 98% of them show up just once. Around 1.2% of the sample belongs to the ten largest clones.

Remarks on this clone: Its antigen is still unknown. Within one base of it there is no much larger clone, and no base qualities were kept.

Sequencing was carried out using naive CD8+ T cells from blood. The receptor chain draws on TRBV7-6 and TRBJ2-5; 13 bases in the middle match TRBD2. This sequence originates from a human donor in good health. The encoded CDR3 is CASSPRTSGRETQYF. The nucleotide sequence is TGTGCCAGCAGCCCTCGGACTAGCGGGAGAGAGACCCAGTACTTC.